A selection of T cell receptor beta chains follows, all from one sample in a study of control samples from healthy donors and cancer patients. This table comes from immunoSEQ multiplex PCR, and its TCRdb copy is limited to in-frame clones, with some not included. The sample shows roughly 130,000 clones, 85% to 95% of them seen only once. Source material: blood. The receptor source for this set is a young man in good health. CDR3s include the opening cysteine and the closing phenylalanine or tryptophan. D genes are given only for firm matches. Some rows mark clone size as missing; the rest say once, few, many or name a class of expanded clone.

clone size: NA
V gene: TRBV19
J gene: TRBJ2-1
D gene: TRBD1
CDR3 protein: CASSAWTGKMDNEQFF
CDR3 DNA: TGTGCCAGTAGTGCATGGACAGGGAAAATGGACAATGAGCAGTTCTTC

clone size: NA
V gene: TRBV4-1
J gene: TRBJ1-6
D gene: NA
CDR3 protein: CASSIPSSSYNSPLHF
CDR3 DNA: TGCGCCAGCAGTATTCCGTCAAGCTCCTATAATTCACCCCTCCACTTT

clone size: NA
V gene: TRBV14
J gene: TRBJ2-7
D gene: NA
CDR3 protein: CASSVGRVVQQYF
CDR3 DNA: TGTGCCAGCAGTGTGGGACGGGTTGTGCAGCAGTACTTC

clone size: NA
V gene: TRBV19
J gene: TRBJ2-5
D gene: NA
CDR3 protein: CASWGGTTGETQYF
CDR3 DNA: TGTGCCAGTTGGGGAGGAACAACGGGAGAGACCCAGTACTTC

clone size: NA
V gene: TRBV18
J gene: TRBJ2-3
D gene: NA
CDR3 protein: CASSPRRPDDPWDTQYF
CDR3 DNA: TGTGCCAGCTCACCACGGCGGCCAGACGACCCCTGGGATACGCAGTATTTT

clone size: NA
V gene: TRBV19
J gene: TRBJ2-1
D gene: TRBD1
CDR3 protein: CASSIVGQIYNEQFF
CDR3 DNA: TGTGCCAGTAGTATAGTGGGACAGATTTACAATGAGCAGTTCTTC

clone size: once
V gene: TRBV27
J gene: TRBJ1-2
D gene: NA
CDR3 protein: CASSGRTPWGYGYTF
CDR3 DNA: TGTGCCAGCAGTGGTCGGACCCCATGGGGGTATGGCTACACCTTC

clone size: NA
V gene: TRBV28
J gene: TRBJ1-2
D gene: NA
CDR3 protein: CASRAARAYGYTF
CDR3 DNA: TGTGCCAGCCGGGCAGCCCGGGCCTATGGCTACACCTTC

clone size: NA
V gene: TRBV6-2/TRBV6-3
J gene: TRBJ2-5
D gene: TRBD1
CDR3 protein: CASSSHPPDRVEETQYF
CDR3 DNA: TGTGCCAGCAGTTCTCACCCCCCGGACAGGGTGGAGGAGACCCAGTACTTC

clone size: NA
V gene: TRBV6-2/TRBV6-3
J gene: TRBJ2-3
D gene: TRBD2
CDR3 protein: CASSPPSSGGRDTQYF
CDR3 DNA: TGTGCCAGCAGTCCCCCGTCTAGCGGGGGGCGGGATACGCAGTATTTT

clone size: NA
V gene: TRBV11-3
J gene: TRBJ2-5
D gene: NA
CDR3 protein: CASSETGILSETQYF
CDR3 DNA: TGTGCCAGCAGCGAAACCGGGATCCTCTCAGAGACCCAGTACTTC

clone size: NA
V gene: TRBV19
J gene: TRBJ1-6
D gene: NA
CDR3 protein: CASSIGNSPLHF
CDR3 DNA: TGTGCCAGTAGTATTGGGAATTCACCCCTCCACTTT

clone size: NA
V gene: TRBV13
J gene: TRBJ2-6
D gene: NA
CDR3 protein: CASSARARGQLGGNSGANVLTF
CDR3 DNA: TGTGCCAGCAGCGCCCGGGCCCGGGGGCAATTGGGGGGTAACTCTGGGGCCAACGTCCTGACTTTC

clone size: NA
V gene: TRBV6-5
J gene: TRBJ1-2
D gene: TRBD1
CDR3 protein: CASSKDRGGYGYTF
CDR3 DNA: TGTGCCAGCAGTAAGGACAGGGGCGGCTATGGCTACACCTTC

clone size: NA
V gene: TRBV28
J gene: TRBJ1-6
D gene: NA
CDR3 protein: CASSSQGYFNSPLHF
CDR3 DNA: TGTGCCAGCAGTTCACAGGGCTACTTTAATTCACCCCTCCACTTT

clone size: NA
V gene: TRBV7-2
J gene: TRBJ1-2
D gene: NA
CDR3 protein: CASSFNGYTF
CDR3 DNA: TGTGCCAGCAGCTTCAATGGCTACACCTTC

clone size: NA
V gene: TRBV11-2
J gene: TRBJ2-1
D gene: NA
CDR3 protein: CASSIRDASSYNEQFF
CDR3 DNA: TGTGCCAGCAGCATCCGGGACGCTAGCTCCTACAATGAGCAGTTCTTC

clone size: NA
V gene: TRBV6-5
J gene: TRBJ1-2
D gene: NA
CDR3 protein: CASSYSKRGGYTF
CDR3 DNA: TGTGCCAGCAGTTACTCGAAAAGGGGTGGCTACACCTTC

clone size: NA
V gene: TRBV5-1
J gene: TRBJ2-3
D gene: NA
CDR3 protein: CASSFWSITDTQYF
CDR3 DNA: TGCGCCAGCAGCTTTTGGAGTATCACAGATACGCAGTATTTT

clone size: once
V gene: TRBV19
J gene: TRBJ2-5
D gene: NA
CDR3 protein: CASSGGLTERTQYF
CDR3 DNA: TGTGCCAGTAGTGGGGGACTTACCGAGAGGACCCAGTACTTC

clone size: NA
V gene: TRBV7-2
J gene: TRBJ1-2
D gene: NA
CDR3 protein: CASSLGAFTNYGYTF
CDR3 DNA: TGTGCCAGCAGCTTAGGGGCGTTTACTAACTATGGCTACACCTTC

clone size: NA
V gene: TRBV28
J gene: TRBJ2-7
D gene: TRBD2
CDR3 protein: CASSFRTSREQYF
CDR3 DNA: TGTGCCAGCAGTTTCCGGACTAGCCGGGAGCAGTACTTC

clone size: NA
V gene: TRBV5-1
J gene: TRBJ2-1
D gene: TRBD2
CDR3 protein: CATGGSGGAAYNEQFF
CDR3 DNA: TGCGCCACCGGGGGTAGCGGGGGGGCCGCCTACAATGAGCAGTTCTTC

clone size: NA
V gene: TRBV5-1
J gene: TRBJ2-6
D gene: NA
CDR3 protein: CASSWNSGANVLTF
CDR3 DNA: TGCGCCAGCAGCTGGAACTCTGGGGCCAACGTCCTGACTTTC

clone size: NA
V gene: TRBV15
J gene: TRBJ2-2
D gene: NA
CDR3 protein: CATKTNWNTGELFF
CDR3 DNA: TGTGCCACCAAGACCAACTGGAACACCGGGGAGCTGTTTTTT

clone size: NA
V gene: TRBV6-2/TRBV6-3
J gene: TRBJ2-3
D gene: TRBD2
CDR3 protein: CASSYLTSGTDTQYF
CDR3 DNA: TGTGCCAGCAGTTACCTGACTAGCGGCACAGATACGCAGTATTTT

clone size: NA
V gene: TRBV2
J gene: TRBJ2-7
D gene: NA
CDR3 protein: CASRVGPVGSYEQYF
CDR3 DNA: TGTGCCAGCAGAGTTGGACCCGTAGGCTCCTACGAGCAGTACTTC

clone size: NA
V gene: TRBV4-3
J gene: TRBJ2-1
D gene: NA
CDR3 protein: CASSQYVPTNEQFF
CDR3 DNA: TGCGCCAGCAGCCAATATGTTCCGACCAATGAGCAGTTCTTC

clone size: NA
V gene: TRBV7-6
J gene: TRBJ1-1
D gene: TRBD1
CDR3 protein: CASSRTGGEKLNTEAFF
CDR3 DNA: TGTGCCAGCAGCCGAACAGGGGGAGAGAAATTGAACACTGAAGCTTTCTTT

clone size: NA
V gene: TRBV6-2/TRBV6-3
J gene: TRBJ2-7
D gene: TRBD1
CDR3 protein: CASSYLRGQVFYEQYF
CDR3 DNA: TGTGCCAGCAGTTACCTCAGGGGACAGGTCTTCTACGAGCAGTACTTC

clone size: NA
V gene: TRBV4-3
J gene: TRBJ1-5
D gene: NA
CDR3 protein: CASSQDLWRPKHF
CDR3 DNA: TGCGCCAGCAGCCAAGATCTGTGGAGACCAAAGCATTTT

clone size: NA
V gene: TRBV2
J gene: TRBJ1-5
D gene: NA
CDR3 protein: CASSDLQASNQPQHF
CDR3 DNA: TGTGCCAGCAGTGATCTCCAGGCGAGCAATCAGCCCCAGCATTTT

clone size: NA
V gene: TRBV12-3/TRBV12-4
J gene: TRBJ2-7
D gene: NA
CDR3 protein: CASSLKGDYEQYF
CDR3 DNA: TGTGCCAGCAGTTTAAAAGGGGACTACGAGCAGTACTTC

clone size: NA
V gene: TRBV6-5
J gene: TRBJ2-7
D gene: NA
CDR3 protein: CASSSYYRDGIYEQYF
CDR3 DNA: TGTGCCAGCAGTTCCTATTACAGGGACGGGATCTACGAGCAGTACTTC

clone size: NA
V gene: TRBV4-2
J gene: TRBJ1-5
D gene: NA
CDR3 protein: CASSQGQKEQPQHF
CDR3 DNA: TGTGCCAGCAGCCAAGGACAGAAAGAGCAGCCCCAGCATTTT

clone size: once
V gene: TRBV7-3
J gene: TRBJ1-1
D gene: TRBD1
CDR3 protein: CASSLIPTGVTEAFF
CDR3 DNA: TGTGCCAGCAGCTTAATCCCGACAGGGGTTACTGAAGCTTTCTTT

clone size: NA
V gene: TRBV9
J gene: TRBJ1-5
D gene: TRBD1
CDR3 protein: CASSVGQGANQPQHF
CDR3 DNA: TGTGCCAGCAGCGTGGGCCAGGGGGCGAATCAGCCCCAGCATTTT

clone size: NA
V gene: TRBV28
J gene: TRBJ2-2
D gene: TRBD2
CDR3 protein: CASSPGLGNTGELFF
CDR3 DNA: TGTGCCAGCAGTCCGGGACTAGGGAACACCGGGGAGCTGTTTTTT

clone size: NA
V gene: TRBV28
J gene: TRBJ1-5
D gene: NA
CDR3 protein: CASSLPQGSQPQHF
CDR3 DNA: TGTGCCAGCAGTTTACCACAGGGTAGCCAGCCCCAGCATTTT

clone size: NA
V gene: TRBV18
J gene: TRBJ1-4
D gene: NA
CDR3 protein: CASSPQSGTANEKLFF
CDR3 DNA: TGTGCCAGCTCTCCGCAGTCCGGGACGGCTAATGAAAAACTGTTTTTT